This is a list of T cell receptor beta chains from one sample in a study of cytomegalovirus exposure and HLA in healthy donors. Produced via immunoSEQ multiplex PCR; TCRdb's table is partial and in-frame only. The data show 130,000 to 150,000 clones, over 65% seen once. What was sequenced was PBMCs. These receptors all stem from a man aged 35 to 55 in good health and CMV-seropositive. CDR3s include the opening cysteine and the closing phenylalanine or tryptophan. A D gene is named only where the DNA matches it firmly. Clone size is shown for a subset of rows, as once, few, many or a class of expanded clone.

.	TRBV4-2	TRBD2	16	TRBJ2-5	CASSQDSTSGGETQYF	TGTGCCAGCAGCCAAGATTCGACTAGCGGGGGGGAGACCCAGTACTTC
.	TRBV2	.	12	TRBJ2-3	CASRLRQSTQYF	TGTGCCAGCAGACTAAGACAGAGTACGCAGTATTTT
.	TRBV5-1	.	14	TRBJ2-7	CASSLGGTDYEQYF	TGCGCCAGCAGCTTGGGAGGAACCGACTACGAGCAGTACTTC
.	TRBV18	TRBD2	16	TRBJ2-1	CASSVFEAGGRNEQFF	TGTGCCAGCTCTGTGTTTGAAGCGGGAGGGCGGAATGAGCAGTTCTTC
.	TRBV23-1	TRBD1	16	TRBJ2-6	CASVPQGNSGANVLTF	TGCGCCAGCGTGCCACAGGGGAACTCTGGGGCCAACGTCCTGACTTTC
few	TRBV19	TRBD2	14	TRBJ2-7	CASSAGTSSYEQYF	TGTGCCAGTAGCGCCGGGACTAGCTCCTACGAGCAGTACTTC
.	TRBV4-3	TRBD1	20	TRBJ2-1	CASSQSPGQGIKFRYNEQFF	TGCGCCAGCAGCCAAAGTCCGGGACAGGGGATTAAGTTCCGTTACAATGAGCAGTTCTTC
.	TRBV19	TRBD2	15	TRBJ2-7	CASSLGASGIHEQYF	TGTGCCAGTAGTCTAGGGGCTAGCGGGATCCACGAGCAGTACTTC
.	TRBV5-1	.	18	TRBJ2-1	CASSLVPTGQSTYNEQFF	TGCGCCAGCAGCTTGGTCCCCACAGGACAGAGCACCTACAATGAGCAGTTCTTC
.	TRBV1	.	14	TRBJ2-7	CTSSVHDSTYEQYF	TGCACCAGCAGCGTCCACGACAGTACCTACGAGCAGTACTTC